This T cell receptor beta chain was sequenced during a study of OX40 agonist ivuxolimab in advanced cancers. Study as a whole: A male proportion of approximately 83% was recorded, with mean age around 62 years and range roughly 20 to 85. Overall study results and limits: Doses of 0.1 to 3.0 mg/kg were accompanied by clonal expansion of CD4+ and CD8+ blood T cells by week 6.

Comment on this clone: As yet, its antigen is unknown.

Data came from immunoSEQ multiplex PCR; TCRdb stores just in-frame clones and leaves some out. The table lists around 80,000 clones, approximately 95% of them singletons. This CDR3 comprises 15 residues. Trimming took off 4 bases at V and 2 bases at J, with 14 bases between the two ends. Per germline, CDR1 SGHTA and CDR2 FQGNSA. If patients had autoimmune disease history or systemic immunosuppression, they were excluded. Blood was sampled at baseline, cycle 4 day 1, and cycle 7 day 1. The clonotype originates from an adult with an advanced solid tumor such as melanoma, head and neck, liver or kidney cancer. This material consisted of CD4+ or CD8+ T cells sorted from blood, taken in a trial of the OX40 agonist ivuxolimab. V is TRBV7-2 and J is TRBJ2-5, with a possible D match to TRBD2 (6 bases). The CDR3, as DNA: TGTGCCAGCAGCTCGAGGGCGGGGCATCAAGAGACCCAGTACTTC. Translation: CASSSRAGHQETQYF.